In its sample, the clone carrying this T cell receptor (beta chain) was seen many times. Antigen unknown. Since the library was made to target alpha chains, this beta chain is a stray read and its abundance is not meaningful. Time point of the sample: sample taken at primary tumor resection. No cell sorting; template was whole RNA from tumor, lung tissue or PBMC. The source of the sample is a study of spatial heterogeneity in lung cancer. Study-wide results and limits: Nonsynonymous mutations, ubiquitous and regional, were tracked respectively by counts of ubiquitous and regional expanded TCRs. Counts that tracked tumor mutation counts were those of expanded intratumoral alpha and beta TCRs.

Every TCR cDNA molecule bore its own unique molecular identifier. TCRdb processed the 5' RACE reads anew with MiXCR; each CDR3 protein has one entry. The table includes about 10,000 distinct CDR3 sequences, under 6.5% detected once. The germline V gene encodes CDR1 KGHSH and CDR2 LQKENI. V dropped 6 bases and J dropped 3; count of bases not matched to a gene: 3. The CDR3 is 13 amino acids. The sample consisted of lung tumor tissue, taken at surgery. The rearrangement joins TRBV18 to TRBJ2-5; 8 bases map to TRBD1. This receptor was identified in a male donor with early-stage non-small cell lung cancer. The CDR3 nucleotides are TGTGCCAGCTCCCCGACAGGGGAAGAGACCCAGTACTTC. It yields the protein CASSPTGEETQYF.